This T cell receptor beta chain was obtained from a study of kidney transplant recipient with SARS-CoV-2 infection. A note on this clonotype: This may be a read error, as it is one base from a much larger clone.

The germline gives CDR1 MNHEY, CDR2 SVGAGI. The CDR3 is made up of 16 amino acids. TCRdb reprocessed the reads with MiXCR, giving one entry per CDR3 protein. Of 250,000 or so distinct CDR3 sequences listed, 29% are singletons. This receptor was identified in a male patient aged 30 to 40 who had COVID-19 and was a kidney transplant recipient. Part of the T cell pool may stem from the graft donor. The rearrangement uses TRBV6-5 and TRBJ1-3; D gene unclear. Sequencing was performed on a blood sample, taken at baseline and between days 110 and 120 from a kidney transplant recipient. CDR3 loop: CANSYSGPAAGNTIYF. The CDR3 DNA sequence: TGTGCCAACAGTTATTCCGGGCCCGCCGCTGGAAACACCATATATTTT.